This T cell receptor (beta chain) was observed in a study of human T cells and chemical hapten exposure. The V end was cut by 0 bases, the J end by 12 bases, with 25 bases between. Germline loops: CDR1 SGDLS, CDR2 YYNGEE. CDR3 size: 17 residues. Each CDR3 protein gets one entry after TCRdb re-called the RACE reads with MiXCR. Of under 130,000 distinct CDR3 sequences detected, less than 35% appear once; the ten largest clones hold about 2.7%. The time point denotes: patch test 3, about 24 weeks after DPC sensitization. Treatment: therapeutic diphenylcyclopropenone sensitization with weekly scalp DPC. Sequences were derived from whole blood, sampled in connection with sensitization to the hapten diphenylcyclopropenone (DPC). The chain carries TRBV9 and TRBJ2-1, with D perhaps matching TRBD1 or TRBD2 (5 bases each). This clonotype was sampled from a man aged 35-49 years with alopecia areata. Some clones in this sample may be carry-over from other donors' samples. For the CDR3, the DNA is TGTGCCAGCAGCGTAGGGCCTGCCGGGACGCCTAATGACGGGCAGTTCTTC. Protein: CASSVGPAGTPNDGQFF.